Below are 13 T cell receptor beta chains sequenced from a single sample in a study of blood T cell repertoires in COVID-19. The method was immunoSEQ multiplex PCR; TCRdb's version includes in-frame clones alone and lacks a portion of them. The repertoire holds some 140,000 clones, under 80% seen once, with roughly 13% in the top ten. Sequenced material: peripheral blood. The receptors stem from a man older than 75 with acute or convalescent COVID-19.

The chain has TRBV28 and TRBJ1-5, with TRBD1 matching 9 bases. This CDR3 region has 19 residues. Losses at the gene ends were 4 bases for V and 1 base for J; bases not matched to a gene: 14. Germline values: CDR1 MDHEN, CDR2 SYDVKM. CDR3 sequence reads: CASSSPLSGQGMSNQPQHF. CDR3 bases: TGTGCCAGCAGTTCTCCCCTGTCGGGACAGGGAATGAGCAATCAGCCCCAGCATTTT. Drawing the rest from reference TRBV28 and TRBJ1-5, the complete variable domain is DVKVTQSSRYLVKRTGEKVFLECVQDMDHENMFWYRQDPGLGLRLIYFSYDVKMKEKGDIPEGYSVSREKKERFSLILESASTNQTSMYLCASSSPLSGQGMSNQPQHFGDGTRLSIL.

The CDR3 sequence is CASSTRTVRDTEAFF. The CDR3 DNA is TGTGCCAGCAGCACCCGGACAGTGAGGGACACTGAAGCTTTCTTT. V usage is TRBV9 and J usage is TRBJ1-1; tentatively, D is TRBD1 (6 bases). In germline, CDR1 is SGDLS, CDR2 YYNGEE. The V and J ends lost 4 bases and 3 bases respectively, with 16 bases between them. The length of the CDR3 is 15 residues.

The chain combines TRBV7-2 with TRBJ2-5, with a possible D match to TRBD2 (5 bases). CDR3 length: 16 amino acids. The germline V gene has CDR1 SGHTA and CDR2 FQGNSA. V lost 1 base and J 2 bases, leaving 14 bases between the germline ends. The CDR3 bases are TGTGCCAGCAGCTTAGTTCCTAGCCCTCTGCAAGAGACCCAGTACTTC. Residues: CASSLVPSPLQETQYF.

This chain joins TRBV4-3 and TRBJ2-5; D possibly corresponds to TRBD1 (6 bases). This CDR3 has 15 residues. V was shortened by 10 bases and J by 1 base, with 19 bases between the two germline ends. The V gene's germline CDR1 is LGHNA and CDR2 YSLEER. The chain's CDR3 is CATRWGPRVQETQYF. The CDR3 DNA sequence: TGCGCCACCCGGTGGGGGCCTAGGGTCCAAGAGACCCAGTACTTC.

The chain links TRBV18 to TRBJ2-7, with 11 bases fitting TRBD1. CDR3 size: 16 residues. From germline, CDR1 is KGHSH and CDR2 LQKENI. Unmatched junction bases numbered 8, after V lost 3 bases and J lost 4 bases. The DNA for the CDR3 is TGTGCCAGCTCACCTACAGGACAGGGGGCTGCATACGAGCAGTACTTC. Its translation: CASSPTGQGAAYEQYF.

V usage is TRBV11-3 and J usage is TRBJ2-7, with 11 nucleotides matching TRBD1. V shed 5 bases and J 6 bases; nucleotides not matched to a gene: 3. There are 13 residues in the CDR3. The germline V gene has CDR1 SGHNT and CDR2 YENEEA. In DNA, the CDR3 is TGTGCCAGCAGCCCCGGGACAGGGGGCGAGCAGTACTTC. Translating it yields CASSPGTGGEQYF.

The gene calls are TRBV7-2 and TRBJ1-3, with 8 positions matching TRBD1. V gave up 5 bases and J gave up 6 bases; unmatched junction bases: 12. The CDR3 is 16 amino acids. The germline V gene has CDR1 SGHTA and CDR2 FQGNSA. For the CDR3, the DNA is TGTGCCAGCAGCCCACGCAGGGGGCTCATAGAAAACACCATATATTTT. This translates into CASSPRRGLIENTIYF.

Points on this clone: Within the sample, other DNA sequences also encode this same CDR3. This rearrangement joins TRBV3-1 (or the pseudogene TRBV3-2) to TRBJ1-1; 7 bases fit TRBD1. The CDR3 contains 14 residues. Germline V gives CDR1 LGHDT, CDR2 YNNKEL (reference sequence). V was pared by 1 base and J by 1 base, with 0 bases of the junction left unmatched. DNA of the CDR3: TGTGCCAGCAGCCAAGGACAGGGGAACACTGAAGCTTTCTTT. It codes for CASSQGQGNTEAFF.

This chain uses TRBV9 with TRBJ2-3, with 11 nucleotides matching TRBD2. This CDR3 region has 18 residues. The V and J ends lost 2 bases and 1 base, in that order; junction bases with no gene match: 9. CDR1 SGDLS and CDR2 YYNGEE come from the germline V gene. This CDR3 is CASSVSSGGAGGTDTQYF. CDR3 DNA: TGTGCCAGCAGCGTTAGTAGCGGGGGGGCCGGGGGCACAGATACGCAGTATTTT.

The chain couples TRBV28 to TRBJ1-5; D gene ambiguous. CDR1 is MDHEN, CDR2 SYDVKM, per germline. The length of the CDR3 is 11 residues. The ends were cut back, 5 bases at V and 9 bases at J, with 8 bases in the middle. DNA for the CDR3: TGTGCCAGCAGTACCTTGCGGCCCCAGCATTTT. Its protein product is CASSTLRPQHF.

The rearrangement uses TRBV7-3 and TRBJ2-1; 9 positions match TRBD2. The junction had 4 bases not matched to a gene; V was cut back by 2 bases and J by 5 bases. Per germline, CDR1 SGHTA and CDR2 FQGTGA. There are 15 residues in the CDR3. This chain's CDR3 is CASSLDAGGHNEQFF. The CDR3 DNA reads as TGTGCCAGCAGCTTAGATGCGGGGGGGCACAATGAGCAGTTCTTC.

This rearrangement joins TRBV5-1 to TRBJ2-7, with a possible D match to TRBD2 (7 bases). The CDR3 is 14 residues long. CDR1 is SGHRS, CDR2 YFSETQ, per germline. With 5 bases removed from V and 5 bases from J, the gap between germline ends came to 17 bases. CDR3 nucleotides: TGCGCCAGCAGATTTGGGGGGGCAGGGGACGAGCAGTACTTC. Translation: CASRFGGAGDEQYF. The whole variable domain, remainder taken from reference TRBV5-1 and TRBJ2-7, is KAGVTQTPRYLIKTRGQQVTLSCSPISGHRSVSWYQQTPGQGLQFLFEYFSETQRNKGNFPGRFSGRQFSNSRSEMNVSTLELGDSALYLCASRFGGAGDEQYFGPGTRLTVT.

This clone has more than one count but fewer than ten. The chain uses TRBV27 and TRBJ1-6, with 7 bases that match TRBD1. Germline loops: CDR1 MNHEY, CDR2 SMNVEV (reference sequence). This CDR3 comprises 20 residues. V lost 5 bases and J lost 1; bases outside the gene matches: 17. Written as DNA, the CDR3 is TGTGCCAGCAGTCTTACCCGATTGACAGGGTCATCTTCCTATAATTCACCCCTCCACTTT. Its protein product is CASSLTRLTGSSSYNSPLHF.